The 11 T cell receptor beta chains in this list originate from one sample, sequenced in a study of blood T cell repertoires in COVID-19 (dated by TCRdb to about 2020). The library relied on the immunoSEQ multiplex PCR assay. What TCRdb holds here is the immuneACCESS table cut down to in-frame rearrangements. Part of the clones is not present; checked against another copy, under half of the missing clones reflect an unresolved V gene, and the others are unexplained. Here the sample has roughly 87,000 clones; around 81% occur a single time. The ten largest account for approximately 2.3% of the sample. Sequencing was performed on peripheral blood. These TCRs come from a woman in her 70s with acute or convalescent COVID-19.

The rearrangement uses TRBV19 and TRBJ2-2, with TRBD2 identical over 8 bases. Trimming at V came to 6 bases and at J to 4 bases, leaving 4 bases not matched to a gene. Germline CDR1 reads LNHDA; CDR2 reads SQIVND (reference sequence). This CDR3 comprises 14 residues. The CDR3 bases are TGTGCCAGTAGGGATCGGGGGGGCACCGGGGAGCTGTTTTTT. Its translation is CASRDRGGTGELFF.

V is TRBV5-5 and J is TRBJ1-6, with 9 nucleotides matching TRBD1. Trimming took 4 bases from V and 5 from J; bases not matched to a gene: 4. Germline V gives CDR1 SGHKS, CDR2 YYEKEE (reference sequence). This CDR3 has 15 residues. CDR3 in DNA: TGTGCCAGCAGCCCCAGGGACAGGGATAATTCACCCCTCCACTTT. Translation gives CASSPRDRDNSPLHF.

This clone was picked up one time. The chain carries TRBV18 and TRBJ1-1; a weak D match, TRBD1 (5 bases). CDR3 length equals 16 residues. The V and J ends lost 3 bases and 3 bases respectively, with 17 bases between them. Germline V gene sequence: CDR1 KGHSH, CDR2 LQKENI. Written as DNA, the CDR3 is TGTGCCAGCTCACCGGCCGGACTGCGGGGCGACACTGAAGCTTTCTTT. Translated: CASSPAGLRGDTEAFF.

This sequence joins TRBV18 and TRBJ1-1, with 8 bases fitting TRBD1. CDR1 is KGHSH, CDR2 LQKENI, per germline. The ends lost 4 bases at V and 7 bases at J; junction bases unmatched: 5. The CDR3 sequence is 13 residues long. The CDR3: CASSLDRGSEAFF. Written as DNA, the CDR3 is TGTGCCAGCTCACTTGACAGGGGTAGTGAAGCTTTCTTT. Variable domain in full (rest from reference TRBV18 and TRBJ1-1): NAGVMQNPRHLVRRRGQEARLRCSPMKGHSHVYWYRQLPEEGLKFMVYLQKENIIDESGMPKERFSAEFPKEGPSILRIQQVVRGDSAAYFCASSLDRGSEAFFGQGTRLTVV.

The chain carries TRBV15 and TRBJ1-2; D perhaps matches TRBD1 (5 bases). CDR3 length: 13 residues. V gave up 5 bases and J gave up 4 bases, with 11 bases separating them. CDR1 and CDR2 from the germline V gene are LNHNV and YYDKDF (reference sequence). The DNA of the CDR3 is TGTGCCACCAGCGGGGGACTAAGCTATGGCTACACCTTC. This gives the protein CATSGGLSYGYTF.

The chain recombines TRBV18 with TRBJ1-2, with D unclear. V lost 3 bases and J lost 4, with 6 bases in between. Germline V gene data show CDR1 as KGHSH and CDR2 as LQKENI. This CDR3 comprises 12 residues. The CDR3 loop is CASSPTTYGYTF. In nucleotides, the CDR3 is TGTGCCAGCTCACCTACAACCTATGGCTACACCTTC.

This CDR3 reads CASSLSGAPYEQYF. CDR3 in DNA: TGTGCCAGCAGTTTATCAGGGGCCCCCTACGAGCAGTACTTC. The chain carries TRBV27 and TRBJ2-7; perhaps TRBD1 as D (5 bases). CDR3 length: 14 amino acids. Germline V gene lookup returns CDR1 MNHEY and CDR2 SMNVEV (reference sequence). The V gene lost 0 bases and the J gene lost 2 bases, with 8 bases spanning the gap.

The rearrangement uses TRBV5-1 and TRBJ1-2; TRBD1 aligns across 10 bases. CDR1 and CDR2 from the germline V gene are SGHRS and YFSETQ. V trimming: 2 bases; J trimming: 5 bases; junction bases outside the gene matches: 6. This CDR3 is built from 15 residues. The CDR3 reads CASSLGGTGVYGYTF. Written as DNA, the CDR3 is TGCGCCAGCAGCTTAGGAGGGACAGGGGTTTATGGCTACACCTTC.

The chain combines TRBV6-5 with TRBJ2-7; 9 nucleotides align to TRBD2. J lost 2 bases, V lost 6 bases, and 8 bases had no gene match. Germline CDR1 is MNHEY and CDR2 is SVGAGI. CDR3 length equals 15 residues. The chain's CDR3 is CASSPRAGGPYEQYF. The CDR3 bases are TGTGCCAGCAGCCCGAGAGCGGGGGGACCCTACGAGCAGTACTTC.

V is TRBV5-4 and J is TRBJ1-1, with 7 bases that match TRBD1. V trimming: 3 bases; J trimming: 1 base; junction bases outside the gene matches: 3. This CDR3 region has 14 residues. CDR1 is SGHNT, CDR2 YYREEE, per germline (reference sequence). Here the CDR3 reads CASSSGQRNTEAFF. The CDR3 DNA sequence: TGTGCCAGCAGCTCGGGACAGAGGAACACTGAAGCTTTCTTT.

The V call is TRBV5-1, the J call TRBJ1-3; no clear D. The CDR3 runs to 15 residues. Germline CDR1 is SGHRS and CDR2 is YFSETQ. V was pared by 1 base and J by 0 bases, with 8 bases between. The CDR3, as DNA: TGCGCCAGCAGCTTGTTCGGGAACTCTGGAAACACCATATATTTT. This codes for CASSLFGNSGNTIYF.